This T cell receptor beta chain was observed in a study of high-grade serous ovarian cancer treatment subgroups. About the study: On average, approximately 14,000 reads and about 8,100 unique TCR beta rearrangements were obtained per sample.

Study findings and constraints: These tumor repertoires lack spatial information from bulk sequencing. Only CDR3 was analyzed; CDR1 and CDR2 were not. Repertoire similarity ranged roughly 0.11 to 0.85 between tumors of one patient.

The tumor samples were collected prior to definitive surgery or chemotherapy. This CDR3 has 12 residues. The germline gives CDR1 SGHRS, CDR2 YFSETQ. V lost 1 base to trimming and J lost 4 bases, with 5 bases between them. Here immunoSEQ multiplex PCR was the method, and the copy in TCRdb shows in-frame clones only, minus some. Of about 30,000 clones in the sample, approximately 79% were seen once. As regards this clone: Its antigen remains unidentified.

The genes are TRBV5-1 and TRBJ2-5; D unclear. The sequenced sample was tumor tissue. This sequence was found in a human donor with high-grade serous ovarian cancer. Here the CDR3 DNA reads TGCGCCAGCAGCTTGAAGGGAGAGACCCAGTACTTC. As protein: CASSLKGETQYF.